This T cell receptor (beta chain) stems from a study of OX40 agonist ivuxolimab in advanced cancers. Study at large: An anti-OX40 (CD134) antibody with agonistic activity, ivuxolimab, was administered to patients. The group had a mean age of about 64 years, ranged from about 20 to 85, and was 80% to 90% male.

Study-level points and caveats: Low normalized T-cell clonal expansion also characterized some of the nonresponders. More expanded clones were found, on average, in CD8+ than in CD4+ T cells.

Data came from immunoSEQ multiplex PCR; TCRdb stores just in-frame clones and leaves some out. The sample lists 20,000 to 30,000 clones, roughly 75% occurring once. The sample holds a few counts of this clone. Its antigen is unidentified. This CDR3 has 14 amino acids. V dropped 0 bases and J dropped 9 bases, with 12 bases sitting between them. The germline V gene encodes CDR1 GTSNPN and CDR2 SVGIG (reference sequence). The sample here was CD4+ or CD8+ T cells sorted from blood, taken in a trial of the OX40 agonist ivuxolimab. This sequence joins TRBV30 and TRBJ1-6, with D possibly being TRBD1 (5 bases). The receptor's source is an adult with an advanced solid tumor such as melanoma, head and neck, liver or kidney cancer. The DNA for the CDR3 is TGTGCCTGGAGTGTACAAGGGGCGGGTTCACCCCTCCACTTT. Its protein product is CAWSVQGAGSPLHF.